The rows below give T cell receptor beta chains drawn from one sample of a study of control samples from healthy donors and cancer patients. Sequenced by immunoSEQ multiplex PCR; TCRdb stores in-frame clones only, minus some. The sample has more than 95,000 clones, over 90% seen once. Sequenced material: blood. The source is a man aged 25 to 40 in good health. Each CDR3 is given with its conserved first and last residue. The D gene is left open where the match is weak. Not all rows give a size; the values are once, few, many and, for expanded clones, a class.

clone_size | j_call | cdr3_length | v_call | d_call | cdr3_nt | cdr3_aa
NA | TRBJ1-1 | 12 | TRBV2 | NA | TGTGCCAGCAACGGGGGGCCCGCGGAAGCTTTCTTT | CASNGGPAEAFF
NA | TRBJ1-1 | 14 | TRBV27 | TRBD1 | TGTGCCAGCAGTTCGACAGGGGTGAGCACTGAAGCTTTCTTT | CASSSTGVSTEAFF
once | TRBJ2-1 | 11 | TRBV28 | NA | TGTGCCAGCAGTTTTCACAGTGAGCAGTTCTTC | CASSFHSEQFF
NA | TRBJ1-4 | 16 | TRBV9 | TRBD1 | TGTGCCAGCAGCTCCACATTTGAGGGGGCGAGAGAAAAACTGTTTTTT | CASSSTFEGAREKLFF
NA | TRBJ2-7 | 16 | TRBV9 | NA | TGTGCCAGCAGCGCGCGGTCGGTGGAAGGGACGGGAGAGCAGTACTTC | CASSARSVEGTGEQYF
NA | TRBJ1-3 | 13 | TRBV10-1 | NA | TGCGCCACCAGCCAGCAAGCTGGAAACACCATATATTTT | CATSQQAGNTIYF
NA | TRBJ2-1 | 16 | TRBV4-2 | TRBD2 | TGTGCCAGCAGCCAAGATTTGGGACTAGCGGTCAATGAGCAGTTCTTC | CASSQDLGLAVNEQFF
NA | TRBJ1-6 | 16 | TRBV5-5 | TRBD1 | TGTGCCAGCAGCCAAACACGGACAGGGGGTAATTCACCCCTCCACTTT | CASSQTRTGGNSPLHF
NA | TRBJ1-1 | 12 | TRBV6-5 | NA | TGTGCCAGCATGGAAATTCGCACTGAAGCTTTCTTT | CASMEIRTEAFF
NA | TRBJ2-3 | 13 | TRBV21-1 | NA | TGTGTGTTGGGCGCGGGGAAGACAGATACGCAGTATTTT | CVLGAGKTDTQYF
NA | TRBJ1-1 | 11 | TRBV28 | NA | TGTGCCAGCAGGGAGGACACTGAAGCTTTCTTT | CASREDTEAFF
NA | TRBJ1-4 | 13 | TRBV20-1 | NA | TGCAGTGCTAGTCGGGGGGACAATGAAAAACTGTTTTTT | CSASRGDNEKLFF
NA | TRBJ2-6 | 16 | TRBV10-2 | NA | TGCGCCAGCAGTGGACAGGCGTTGTCTGGGGCCAACGTCCTGACTTTC | CASSGQALSGANVLTF
NA | TRBJ2-2 | 14 | TRBV5-1 | NA | TGCGCCAGCGGGGCAGGCGCGAACACCGGGGAGCTGTTTTTT | CASGAGANTGELFF
NA | TRBJ2-6 | 17 | TRBV14 | NA | TGTGCCAGCAGCCAAGAGGTGGGCGGGACTGGGGCCAACGTCCTGACTTTC | CASSQEVGGTGANVLTF
NA | TRBJ1-1 | 14 | TRBV10-1 | NA | TGCGCCAGCATAGAGGAGGGCTTGAACACTGAAGCTTTCTTT | CASIEEGLNTEAFF
NA | TRBJ1-2 | 14 | TRBV2 | NA | TGTGCCAGCAGCCCCCTGGAGGGCAACTATGGCTACACCTTC | CASSPLEGNYGYTF
NA | TRBJ1-1 | 13 | TRBV9 | NA | TGTGCCAGCAGCGCCCAGGGGAGCACTGAAGCTTTCTTT | CASSAQGSTEAFF
NA | TRBJ1-3 | 17 | TRBV2 | TRBD1 | TGTGCCAGCAGGGTTGGGACAGCATCATACTCTGGAAACACCATATATTTT | CASRVGTASYSGNTIYF
once | TRBJ1-6 | 13 | TRBV27 | NA | TGTGCGGTGGGGGGCTCCTATAATTCACCCCTCCACTTT | CAVGGSYNSPLHF
NA | TRBJ2-3 | 13 | TRBV3-1/TRBV3-2 | NA | TGTGCCAGCAGCCAGGCGACCACAGATACGCAGTATTTT | CASSQATTDTQYF
NA | TRBJ2-2 | 15 | TRBV7-8 | NA | TGTGCCAGCAGTTCGACGACACCGAACACCGGGGAGCTGTTTTTT | CASSSTTPNTGELFF
NA | TRBJ2-2 | 16 | TRBV7-3 | NA | TGTGCCAGCAGCTCCTCGCGGGGATCGAACACCGGGGAGCTGTTTTTT | CASSSSRGSNTGELFF
NA | TRBJ1-2 | 15 | TRBV6-5 | NA | TGTGCCAGCAGTATCACAGGGCCTTCGGACTATGGCTACACCTTC | CASSITGPSDYGYTF
NA | TRBJ1-3 | 14 | TRBV6-5 | NA | TGTGCCAGCAGTTCGGGATCCTCTGGAAACACCATATATTTT | CASSSGSSGNTIYF
NA | TRBJ2-1 | 12 | TRBV11-2 | NA | TGTGCCAGCAGCTTAGTATCGGATGAGCAGTTCTTC | CASSLVSDEQFF
few | TRBJ1-6 | 15 | TRBV5-1 | NA | TGCGCCAGCAGCTCCCAGGGGAGCGTCGGTTCACCCCTCCACTTT | CASSSQGSVGSPLHF
NA | TRBJ1-2 | 11 | TRBV2 | NA | TGTGCCAGACAAAACAGTGTCGGCTACACCTTC | CARQNSVGYTF
NA | TRBJ2-1 | 14 | TRBV24-1 | NA | TGTGCCACCAGTGATTTGGCGGCTTACAATGAGCAGTTCTTC | CATSDLAAYNEQFF